This entry describes one TCR beta chain. Its antigen is unidentified. The sample is drawn from a study of post-analysis software for immune sequencing data. Overall study: The courses of disease that were included comprised relapsing-remitting, secondary progressive and progressive-relapsing multiple sclerosis. Broader study findings: Controls' normalized Chao1 diversity significantly exceeded that of multiple sclerosis patients. There were roughly 5 TRBV segments more frequent in patients than controls, and TRBV5-6, TRBV5-1 and TRBV20-1 were among them.

The CDR3 has 16 amino acids. CDR1 and CDR2 (germline): SEHNR, FQNEAQ (reference sequence). V shed 5 bases and J 4 bases; nucleotides not matched to a gene: 9. cDNA libraries for TCR beta contained unique molecular identifiers. One entry per CDR3 protein results from TCRdb running MiXCR on the PCR reads. The sample consists of about 820,000 distinct CDR3 sequences, roughly 50% of them appearing once. J is TRBJ2-1 and V is TRBV7-9; 9 nucleotides align to TRBD2. The receptor was isolated from a girl aged 10-17 years with multiple sclerosis. The sample taken for sequencing was blood. DNA of the CDR3: TGTGCCAGCAGCCCGAGTATAGCGGGAGAGTACAATGAGCAGTTCTTC. Translated, it gives CASSPSIAGEYNEQFF. The entire variable domain, with the rest obtained from reference TRBV7-9 and TRBJ2-1, is as follows: DTGVSQNPRHKITKRGQNVTFRCDPISEHNRLYWYRQTLGQGPEFLTYFQNEAQLEKSRLLSDRFSAERPKGSFSTLEIQRTEQGDSAMYLCASSPSIAGEYNEQFFGPGTRLTVL.